This TCR beta chain derives from a study of monozygotic twins with inflammatory bowel disease. TCRdb reanalyzed the 5' RACE reads and collapses them to one entry per CDR3 protein, without DNA. The table lists more than 300,000 distinct CDR3 sequences. The CDR3 is 14 residues long. In germline, CDR1 is MNHEY, CDR2 SVGAGI. The source material was blood. V gene TRBV6-5 combines with J gene TRBJ2-3; TCRdb selects TRBD1, and the lack of DNA leaves this call unchecked. This sequence was found in a human donor with ulcerative colitis or Crohn's disease, or a healthy co-twin of an affected twin (not recorded which). CDR3 sequence: CASSYSTGSDTQYF.